Below, 10 T cell receptor beta chains from the same sample are listed, as sequenced in a study of T cells expressing NK-cell markers. TCRdb re-called the 5' RACE reads; one entry per CDR3 protein, DNA not given. In total, the table holds 450,000 to 600,000 distinct CDR3 sequences. What was sequenced was blood T cells: a sorted CD56 or NKG2C T cell subset, CD4+ or CD8+ T cells, or bulk PBMC T cells (not recorded which). These TCRs come from a man aged 18 to 29 in good health.

This rearrangement joins TRBV15 to TRBJ2-1; TCRdb indicates TRBD2, and absent DNA this call remains unverified. Per the germline V gene, CDR1 is LNHNV and CDR2 is YYDKDF (reference sequence). The CDR3 runs 13 residues. The CDR3 reads CATSGSSDNEQFF.

The chain links TRBV6-2 or TRBV6-3 to TRBJ2-2; no DNA is available, so the TRBD1 call from TCRdb remains unchecked. Germline CDR1 and CDR2: MNHEY and SVGEGT. The CDR3 spans 15 residues. The CDR3 sequence is CASRDRGKNTGELFF.

The V call is TRBV7-6, the J call TRBJ2-1; the D call from TCRdb, TRBD1, cannot be confirmed without DNA. Germline lookup yields CDR1 SGHVS and CDR2 FNYEAQ. The CDR3 covers 15 residues. The CDR3 loop reads CASSLAYEGANEQFF.

This chain links TRBV4-3 with TRBJ2-3; checking the TCRdb D call of TRBD1 is not possible without DNA. This CDR3 is 18 amino acids long. Per germline, CDR1 LGHNA and CDR2 YSLEER. The chain's CDR3 is CASSQGIRTAPSTDTQYF.

This chain links TRBV3-1 with TRBJ2-4; the TCRdb call, TRBD1, lacks DNA for checking. The CDR3 totals 15 residues. Germline values: CDR1 LGHDT, CDR2 YNNKEL (reference sequence). This chain's CDR3 is CASSHRTSAKNIQYF.

This chain links TRBV28 with TRBJ2-3; TCRdb indicates TRBD2, and absent DNA this call remains unverified. There are 16 residues in the CDR3. CDR1 MDHEN and CDR2 SYDVKM come from the germline V gene. CDR3 sequence: CASSSPGLQFTDTQYF.

The chain combines TRBV19 with TRBJ2-7; TCRdb gives TRBD1 as the D gene, but with no DNA this cannot be confirmed. Germline-derived CDR1 and CDR2 are LNHDA and SQIVND (reference sequence). CDR3 length: 12 residues. The CDR3 loop reads CASSGTVGEQYF.

The J gene is TRBJ2-5, the V gene TRBV20-1; no DNA is available, so the TRBD2 call from TCRdb remains unchecked. Germline values: CDR1 DFQATT, CDR2 SNEGSKA (reference sequence). The CDR3 spans 15 residues. CDR3 in amino acids: CSASGGGLYQETQYF.

The chain combines TRBV11-2 with TRBJ2-5; TCRdb gives TRBD1 as the D gene, but with no DNA this cannot be confirmed. Germline CDR1 is SGHAT and CDR2 is FQNNGV. The CDR3 totals 14 residues. This chain's CDR3 is CASSLVGGPETQYF.

The chain joins TRBV3-1 to TRBJ2-1; with no DNA, the TCRdb D assignment of TRBD1 cannot be verified. This CDR3 comprises 16 residues. CDR1 LGHDT and CDR2 YNNKEL come from the germline V gene (reference sequence). The CDR3 region is CASSQEPGTGVSEQFF.